Given below is one TCR beta chain in context. Patients were newly diagnosed with stage II-IVA oral cavity squamous cell carcinoma without prior systemic or radiation treatment. The CDR3 consists of 15 residues. V lost 5 bases to trimming and J lost 7 bases; unmatched junction nucleotides: 5. Germline loops: CDR1 MGHRA, CDR2 YSYEKL. These data belong to a study of neoadjuvant anti-PD-1 for oral cavity cancer. Repertoires were generated with immunoSEQ multiplex PCR, while TCRdb's copy carries only in-frame clones and drops some. The sample has 60,000 to 75,000 clones; more than 70% are singletons. This sequence was found in a person between 35 and 79 years old with oral cavity squamous cell carcinoma. The V and J genes are TRBV4-1 and TRBJ2-1; 13 bases fit TRBD2. Source: PBMCs, taken before nivolumab (anti-PD-1) treatment. The CDR3 bases are TGCGCCAGCAGCAGGACTAGCGGGGGAAGGAATGAGCAGTTCTTC. Its protein product is CASSRTSGGRNEQFF.